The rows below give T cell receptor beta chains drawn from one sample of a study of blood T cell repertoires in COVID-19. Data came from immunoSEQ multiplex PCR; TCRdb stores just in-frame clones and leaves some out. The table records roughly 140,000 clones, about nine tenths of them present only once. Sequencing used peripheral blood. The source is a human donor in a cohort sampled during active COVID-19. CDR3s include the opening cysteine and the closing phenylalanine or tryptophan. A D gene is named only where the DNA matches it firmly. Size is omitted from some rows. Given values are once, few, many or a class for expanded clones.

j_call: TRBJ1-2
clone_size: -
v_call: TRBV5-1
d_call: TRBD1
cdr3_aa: CASSLKTGADGIYGYTF
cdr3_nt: TGCGCCAGCAGCTTGAAAACAGGGGCAGATGGGATCTATGGCTACACCTTC

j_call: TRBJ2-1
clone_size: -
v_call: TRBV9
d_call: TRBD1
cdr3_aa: CASSVGTDYLHEQFF
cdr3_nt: TGTGCCAGCAGCGTTGGGACAGACTACCTTCATGAGCAGTTCTTC

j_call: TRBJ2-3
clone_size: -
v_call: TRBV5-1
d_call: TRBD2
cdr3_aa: CASNSLAGGSTDTQYF
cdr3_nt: TGCGCCAGCAACAGCCTAGCGGGGGGTTCCACAGATACGCAGTATTTT

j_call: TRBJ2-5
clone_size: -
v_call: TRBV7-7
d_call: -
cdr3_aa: CASSLGLASKETQYF
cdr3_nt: TGTGCTAGCAGCTTAGGGCTAGCGAGCAAAGAGACCCAGTACTTC

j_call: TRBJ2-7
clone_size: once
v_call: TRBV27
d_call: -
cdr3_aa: CATGFLGEPEQYF
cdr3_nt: TGTGCCACCGGATTCCTAGGGGAACCCGAGCAGTACTTC

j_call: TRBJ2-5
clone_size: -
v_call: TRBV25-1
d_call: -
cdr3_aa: CASSVSFGLEEETQYF
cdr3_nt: TGTGCCAGCAGTGTTTCTTTTGGCCTGGAGGAAGAGACCCAGTACTTC

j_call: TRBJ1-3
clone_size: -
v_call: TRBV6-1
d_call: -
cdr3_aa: CASSDRPTGSGNTIYF
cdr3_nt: TGTGCCAGCAGTGACCGCCCCACAGGCTCTGGAAACACCATATATTTT

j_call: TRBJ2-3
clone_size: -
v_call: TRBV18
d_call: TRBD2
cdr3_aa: CASSPGGADTQYF
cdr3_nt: TGTGCCAGCTCACCAGGGGGGGCAGATACGCAGTATTTT

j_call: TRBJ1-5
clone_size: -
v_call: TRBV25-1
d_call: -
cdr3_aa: CASSPRGRNQPQHF
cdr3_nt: TGTGCCAGCAGCCCAAGAGGGAGGAATCAGCCCCAGCATTTT

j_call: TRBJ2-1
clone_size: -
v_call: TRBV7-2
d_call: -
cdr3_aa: CASSFKPSNEQFF
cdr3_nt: TGTGCCAGCAGCTTCAAACCCAGCAATGAGCAGTTCTTC

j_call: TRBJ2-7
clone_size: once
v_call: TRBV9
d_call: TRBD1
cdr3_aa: CASSVGDRGYEQYF
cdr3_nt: TGTGCCAGCAGCGTAGGGGACAGGGGCTACGAGCAGTACTTC

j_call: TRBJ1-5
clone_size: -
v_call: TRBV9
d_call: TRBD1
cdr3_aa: CASSVGQGNQPQHF
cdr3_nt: TGTGCCAGCAGCGTAGGACAGGGGAATCAGCCCCAGCATTTT

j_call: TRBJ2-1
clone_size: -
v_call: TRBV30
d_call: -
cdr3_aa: CAWSSYLTGMYNEQFF
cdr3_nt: TGTGCCTGGAGTTCGTACCTCACAGGGATGTACAATGAGCAGTTCTTC

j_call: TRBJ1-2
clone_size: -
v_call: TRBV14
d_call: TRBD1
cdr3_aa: CASSPLDRGVTWGYTF
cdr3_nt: TGTGCCAGCAGCCCCCTTGACAGGGGGGTAACCTGGGGCTACACCTTC

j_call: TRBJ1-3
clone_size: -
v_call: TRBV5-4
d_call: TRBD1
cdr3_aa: CASSSTGGFGNTIYF
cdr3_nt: TGTGCCAGCAGCTCCACAGGGGGCTTTGGAAACACCATATATTTT

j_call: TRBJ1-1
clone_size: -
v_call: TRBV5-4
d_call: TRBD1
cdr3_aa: CASSRTGRGTEAFF
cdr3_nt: TGTGCCAGCAGCCGGACAGGGAGGGGGACTGAAGCTTTCTTT

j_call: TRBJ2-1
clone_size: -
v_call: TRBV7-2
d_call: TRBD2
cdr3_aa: CASSRGTSGGRSYNEQFF
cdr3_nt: TGTGCCAGCAGCCGCGGGACTAGCGGGGGGCGCTCCTACAATGAGCAGTTCTTC

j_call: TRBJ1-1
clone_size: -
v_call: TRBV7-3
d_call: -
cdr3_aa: CASSSYYNTEAFF
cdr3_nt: TGTGCCAGCAGCTCCTATTATAACACTGAAGCTTTCTTT

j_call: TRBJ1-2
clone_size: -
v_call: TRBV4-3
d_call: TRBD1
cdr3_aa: CASSHPTGQGPYTF
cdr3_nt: TGCGCCAGCAGCCATCCTACGGGACAGGGACCCTACACCTTC

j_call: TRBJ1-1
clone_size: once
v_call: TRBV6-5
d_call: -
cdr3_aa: CASSSRAWNTEAFF
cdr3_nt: TGTGCCAGCAGTTCCAGGGCTTGGAACACTGAAGCTTTCTTT

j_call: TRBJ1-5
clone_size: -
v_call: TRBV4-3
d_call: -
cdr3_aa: CASSQAWAGQPQHF
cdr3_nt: TGCGCCAGCAGCCAAGCATGGGCAGGGCAGCCCCAGCATTTT

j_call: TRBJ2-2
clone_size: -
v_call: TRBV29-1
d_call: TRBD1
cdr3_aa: CSVEDRDRGNTGELFF
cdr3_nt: TGCAGCGTTGAAGATCGCGACAGGGGCAACACCGGGGAGCTGTTTTTT

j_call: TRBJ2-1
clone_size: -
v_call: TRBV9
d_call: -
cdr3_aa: CASSVVPGGLREQFF
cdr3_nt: TGTGCCAGCAGCGTAGTTCCCGGGGGGCTTAGAGAGCAGTTCTTC

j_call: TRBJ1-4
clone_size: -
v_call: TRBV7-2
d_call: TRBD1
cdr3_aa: CASIVDRGSEKLFF
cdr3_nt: TGTGCCAGCATTGTGGACAGGGGGTCCGAAAAACTGTTTTTT

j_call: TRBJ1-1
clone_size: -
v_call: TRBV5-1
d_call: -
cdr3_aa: CASSLSPIINTEAFF
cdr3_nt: TGCGCCAGCAGCTTGTCCCCTATAATCAACACTGAAGCTTTCTTT

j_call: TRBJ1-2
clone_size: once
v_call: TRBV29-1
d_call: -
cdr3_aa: CSVGSGYGYTF
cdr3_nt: TGCAGCGTTGGGTCGGGTTATGGCTACACCTTC

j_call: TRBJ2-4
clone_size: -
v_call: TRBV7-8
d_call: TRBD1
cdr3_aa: CASSALTGERKNIQYF
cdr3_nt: TGTGCCAGCAGTGCCCTAACAGGGGAACGCAAAAACATTCAGTACTTC

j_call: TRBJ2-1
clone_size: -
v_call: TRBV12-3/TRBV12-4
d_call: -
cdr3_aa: CASSLWQGNEQFF
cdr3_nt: TGTGCCAGCAGTTTATGGCAGGGCAATGAGCAGTTCTTC

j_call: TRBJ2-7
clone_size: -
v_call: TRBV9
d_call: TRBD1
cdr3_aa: CASSGGQGSYEQYF
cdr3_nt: TGTGCCAGCAGCGGAGGACAGGGATCCTACGAGCAGTACTTC

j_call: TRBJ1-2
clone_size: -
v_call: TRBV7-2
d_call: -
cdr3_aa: CASIGGYGYTF
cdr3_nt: TGTGCCAGCATAGGGGGATATGGCTACACCTTC

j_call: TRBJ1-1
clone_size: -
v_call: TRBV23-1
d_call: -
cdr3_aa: CASSQSVGRARIEAFF
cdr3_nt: TGCGCCAGCAGTCAATCGGTAGGCAGGGCTCGTATTGAAGCTTTCTTT

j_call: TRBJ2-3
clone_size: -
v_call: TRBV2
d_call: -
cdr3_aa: CASSTWTGTDTQYF
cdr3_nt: TGTGCCAGCAGTACCTGGACAGGCACAGATACGCAGTATTTT

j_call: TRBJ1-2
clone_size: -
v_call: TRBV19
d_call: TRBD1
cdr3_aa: CASSKLTGGDGYTF
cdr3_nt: TGTGCCAGTAGTAAATTAACAGGGGGGGATGGCTACACCTTC

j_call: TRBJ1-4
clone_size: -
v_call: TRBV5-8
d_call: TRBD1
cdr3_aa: CASSHGTGVEKLFF
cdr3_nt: TGTGCCAGCAGCCACGGGACAGGGGTTGAAAAACTGTTTTTT

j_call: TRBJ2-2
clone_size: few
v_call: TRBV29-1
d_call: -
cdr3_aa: CSGSTGATGELFF
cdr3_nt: TGCAGCGGATCGACAGGCGCCACCGGGGAGCTGTTTTTT

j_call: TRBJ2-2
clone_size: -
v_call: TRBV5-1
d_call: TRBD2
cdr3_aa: CASSLAALAGSTGELFF
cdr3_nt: TGCGCCAGCAGCTTGGCGGCGCTAGCGGGGAGCACCGGGGAGCTGTTTTTT

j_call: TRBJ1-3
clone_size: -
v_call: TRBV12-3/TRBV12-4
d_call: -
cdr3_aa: CASGPRSGNTIYF
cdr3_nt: TGTGCCAGCGGGCCCCGATCTGGAAACACCATATATTTT

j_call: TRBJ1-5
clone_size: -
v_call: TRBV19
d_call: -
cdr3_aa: CASSIEELRQPQHF
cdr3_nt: TGTGCCAGTAGTATAGAAGAGCTGAGGCAGCCCCAGCATTTT

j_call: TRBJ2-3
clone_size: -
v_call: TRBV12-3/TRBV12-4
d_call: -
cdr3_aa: CASRLLVTDTQYF
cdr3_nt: TGTGCCAGCAGATTATTAGTGACAGATACGCAGTATTTT

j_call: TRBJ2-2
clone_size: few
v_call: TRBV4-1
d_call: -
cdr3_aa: CASSPLNLVTSGELFF
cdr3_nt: TGCGCCAGCAGCCCTCTTAATCTAGTGACCTCCGGGGAGCTGTTTTTT

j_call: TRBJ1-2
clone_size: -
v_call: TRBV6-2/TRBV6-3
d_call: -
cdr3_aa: CASSYLGSYGYTF
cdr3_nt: TGTGCCAGCAGTTACCTGGGGAGCTATGGCTACACCTTC

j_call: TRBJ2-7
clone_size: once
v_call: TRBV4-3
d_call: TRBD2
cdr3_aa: CASSQDLSYSGGGYEQYF
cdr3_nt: TGCGCCAGCAGCCAAGATTTGAGCTACTCAGGCGGGGGCTACGAGCAGTACTTC

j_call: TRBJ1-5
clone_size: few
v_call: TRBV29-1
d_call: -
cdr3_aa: CSAANSNQPQHF
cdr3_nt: TGCAGCGCCGCGAATAGCAATCAGCCCCAGCATTTT

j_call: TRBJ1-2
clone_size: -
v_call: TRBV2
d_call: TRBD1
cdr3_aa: CASRDPRQGYGYTF
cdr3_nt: TGTGCCAGCAGGGACCCTCGACAGGGCTATGGCTACACCTTC

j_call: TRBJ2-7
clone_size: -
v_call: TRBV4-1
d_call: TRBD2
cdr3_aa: CASSQDWHGGAPYEQYF
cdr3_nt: TGCGCCAGCAGCCAAGATTGGCACGGGGGGGCCCCCTACGAGCAGTACTTC

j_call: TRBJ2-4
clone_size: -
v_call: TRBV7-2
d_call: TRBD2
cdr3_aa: CASSSTGSGVAKNIQYF
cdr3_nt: TGTGCCAGCAGCTCTACGGGTAGCGGGGTAGCCAAAAACATTCAGTACTTC

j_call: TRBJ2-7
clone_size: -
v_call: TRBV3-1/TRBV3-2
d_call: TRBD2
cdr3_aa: CASSLGLADSYEQYF
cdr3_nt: TGTGCCAGCAGCCTGGGACTAGCGGACTCCTACGAGCAGTACTTC

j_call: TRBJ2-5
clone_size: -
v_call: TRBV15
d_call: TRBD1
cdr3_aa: CATSRDQGAWETQYF
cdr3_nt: TGTGCCACCAGCAGAGATCAGGGGGCTTGGGAGACCCAGTACTTC

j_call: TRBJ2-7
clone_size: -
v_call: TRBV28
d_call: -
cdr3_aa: CASSPQGEQYF
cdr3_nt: TGTGCCAGCAGTCCCCAGGGCGAGCAGTACTTC

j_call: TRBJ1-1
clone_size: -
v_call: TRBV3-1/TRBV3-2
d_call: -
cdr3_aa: CASSQAMNTEAFF
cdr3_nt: TGTGCCAGCAGCCAAGCCATGAACACTGAAGCTTTCTTT

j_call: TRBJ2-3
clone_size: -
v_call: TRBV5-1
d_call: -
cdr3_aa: CASRAGGTDTQYF
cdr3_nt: TGCGCCAGCAGGGCAGGGGGCACAGATACGCAGTATTTT

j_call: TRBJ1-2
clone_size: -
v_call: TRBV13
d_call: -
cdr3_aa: CASSLERRYGYTF
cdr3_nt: TGTGCCAGCAGCTTAGAGAGGCGCTATGGCTACACCTTC

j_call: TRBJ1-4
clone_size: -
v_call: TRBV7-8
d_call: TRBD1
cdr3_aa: CASSGQGGREKLFF
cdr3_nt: TGTGCCAGCAGCGGACAGGGTGGTCGTGAAAAACTGTTTTTT

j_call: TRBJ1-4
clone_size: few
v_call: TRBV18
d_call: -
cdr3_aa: CASSDIPGSTNEKLFF
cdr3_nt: TGTGCCAGCTCAGATATCCCGGGATCAACTAATGAAAAACTGTTTTTT